The 24 T cell receptor beta chains in this list originate from one sample, sequenced in a study of T cells in women clearing cervical HPV infection. Produced via immunoSEQ multiplex PCR; TCRdb's table is partial and in-frame only. In total, the table holds 40,000 to 55,000 clones. Sequencing was performed on blood buffy coat. These receptors all come from a woman aged 18 to 69 with a cervical HPV16 infection that either progressed to CIN3+ or cleared (not recorded which).

Partial CDR3 DNA: TGTGCCAGTAGTATTCTGCAGGGGTGGGATAATGAAAAA. Protein: CASSILQGWDNEK. The complete CDR3 protein is CASSILQGWDNEKLFF. The V gene is TRBV19, the J gene TRBJ1-4; TRBD1 might be the D (6 bases). With the read ending 3 residues before the CDR3 end, the germline J gene is used to fill in that end. Germline CDR1 is LNHDA and CDR2 is SQIVND (reference sequence). The CDR3 runs to 16 residues. V was pared by 3 bases and J by 4 bases, with 15 bases between.

As for this clone: Read coverage stops 3 residues before the CDR3 terminus; the germline J gene supplies the remainder. The rearrangement links TRBV19 to TRBJ1-4; no definite D call. Per germline, CDR1 LNHDA and CDR2 SQIVND (reference sequence). The CDR3 is 14 residues long. V was cut by 3 bases and J by 8 bases, with 13 bases left in between. CDR3 region: CASSIQAGLEKLFF. The part of the CDR3 DNA that was read is TGTGCCAGTAGTATTCAGGCGGGCCTGGAAAAA.

CDR3 bases read: TGTGCCACCGAAGGACAGGGAAACACTGAA. Its translation is CATEGQGNTE. The entire CDR3 reads CATEGQGNTEAFF. The V gene is TRBV2, the J gene TRBJ1-1; 8 bases line up with TRBD1. The read falls 3 residues short of the CDR3 end, and the missing part is taken from the germline J gene. J lost 2 bases, V lost 10 bases, and 6 bases had no gene match. From germline, CDR1 is SNHLY and CDR2 FYNNEI. This CDR3 is built from 13 residues.

Notes on this clone: The CDR3 end falls 3 residues outside the read, so it is completed with the germline J gene. V and J are TRBV28 and TRBJ2-7; 7 positions agree with TRBD1. The trim removed 10 bases at V and 4 bases at J, leaving 7 bases unmatched. The germline V gene encodes CDR1 MDHEN and CDR2 SYDVKM. The CDR3 covers 12 residues. The CDR3 bases that were read are TGTGCCACCCATACAGGGGAGTACGAG. This gives the protein CATHTGEYE. The whole CDR3 region reads CATHTGEYEQYF.

About this clone itself: The read ends 3 residues before the CDR3 terminus; that terminus is restored from the germline J gene. The genes are TRBV2 and TRBJ2-2; TRBD1 agrees at 7 bases. CDR1 is SNHLY and CDR2 is FYNNEI in the germline V gene. The CDR3 has 16 residues. CDR3 amino acids: CASSEVGQLTGEKLFF. CDR3 DNA, as far as it was read: TGTGCCAGCAGTGAAGTGGGACAGTTGACTGGAGAAAAG.

As regards this clone: The read stops 3 residues short of the end of the CDR3; the missing end is completed from the germline J gene. This chain links TRBV7-6 with TRBJ2-3; D gene unclear. The CDR3 totals 15 residues. V lost 1 base to trimming and J lost 3 bases, with 11 bases between them. Germline lookup yields CDR1 SGHVS and CDR2 FNYEAQ. CDR3 residues: CASSLEGRPTDTQYF. Incomplete CDR3 DNA: TGTGCCAGCAGCTTAGAGGGCCGACCGACAGATACG.

Partial CDR3 DNA: TGCGCCAGCGGGGCCCTCTACAATGAG. It is translated as CASGALYNE. The entire CDR3 protein reads CASGALYNEQFF. The chain is built from TRBV10-2 and TRBJ2-1; a weak D match, TRBD1 (5 bases). The read terminates 3 residues before the CDR3 end, so the remaining end is supplied by the germline J gene. Looked up from germline, CDR1 is WSHSY and CDR2 is SAAADI. The CDR3 loop spans 12 amino acids. V was clipped by 8 bases and J by 3 bases, with 8 bases between them.

In regard to this clone: The read is 3 residues too short to cover the CDR3 end, so that end is filled in from the germline J gene. The rearrangement links TRBV5-1 to TRBJ2-5, with D perhaps TRBD1 (7 bases). Germline assignment: CDR1 SGHRS and CDR2 YFSETQ. Trimming stripped 3 bases from V and 4 bases from J, with 10 bases between. This CDR3 comprises 13 residues. The CDR3 loop is CASSSQGGETQYF. The sequenced part of the CDR3 DNA is TGCGCCAGCAGCTCCCAGGGGGGAGAGACC.

As regards this clone: The CDR3 end falls 3 residues outside the read, so it is completed with the germline J gene. V usage is TRBV5-1 and J usage is TRBJ1-1; TRBD1 is a possible D gene (6 bases). The CDR3 length is 14 residues. Germline CDR1 reads SGHRS; CDR2 reads YFSETQ. V gave up 4 bases and J gave up 4 bases, with 14 bases separating them. The CDR3 bases that were read are TGCGCCAGCAGCCCGGGACATTTGGGCACTGAA. Translated, it gives CASSPGHLGTE. The whole CDR3 protein is CASSPGHLGTEAFF.

A note on this clone: The read stops 3 residues short of the end of the CDR3; the missing end is completed from the germline J gene. The chain uses TRBV19 and TRBJ1-5; D might be TRBD1 (5 bases). The CDR3 is made up of 13 amino acids. The germline V gene encodes CDR1 LNHDA and CDR2 SQIVND (reference sequence). Trimming shortened V by 0 bases and J by 8 bases, and 8 bases separated the two germline ends. CDR3: CASSIERGEPQHF. The sequenced CDR3 bases are TGTGCCAGTAGTATAGAGAGGGGCGAGCCC.

Concerning this clone itself: With the read ending 3 residues before the CDR3 end, the germline J gene is used to fill in that end. The rearrangement joins TRBV20-1 to TRBJ2-5; D possibly corresponds to TRBD1 (6 bases). The V and J ends lost 5 bases and 2 bases respectively, with 18 bases between them. The CDR3 totals 15 residues. Germline V CDR1 and CDR2: DFQATT, SNEGSKA (reference sequence). The chain's CDR3 is CSAQADGQTQETQYF. The DNA read from the CDR3 is TGCAGTGCTCAGGCCGATGGACAGACTCAAGAGACC.

A word on this clone: The read is 3 residues too short to cover the CDR3 end, so that end is filled in from the germline J gene. V usage is TRBV9 and J usage is TRBJ2-7, with D maybe TRBD2 (6 bases). V gave up 2 bases and J gave up 0 bases, with 9 bases separating them. CDR1 is SGDLS and CDR2 is YYNGEE in the germline V gene. The CDR3 totals 14 residues. The covered CDR3 bases are TGTGCCAGCAGCGTCGGGGGTAGCTCCTACGAG. It encodes CASSVGGSSYE. The entire CDR3 reads CASSVGGSSYEQYF.

Worth noting for this clone: The read stops 3 residues short of the end of the CDR3; the missing end is completed from the germline J gene. The J gene is TRBJ1-5, the V gene TRBV7-9; TRBD1 matches at 9 bases. From germline, CDR1 is SEHNR and CDR2 FQNEAQ (reference sequence). The trim removed 5 bases at V and 6 bases at J, leaving 5 bases unmatched. The CDR3 consists of 14 residues. The part of the CDR3 DNA that was read is TGTGCCAGCAGCCTCGGGACAGGGATTCAGCCC. Protein product: CASSLGTGIQP. The whole CDR3 sequence reads CASSLGTGIQPQHF.

A remark on this clone: The sequence runs out 3 residues before the end of the CDR3; the remainder is reconstructed from the germline J gene. The chain has TRBV6-1 and TRBJ1-2, with D hard to call. V dropped 1 base and J dropped 3 bases, with 9 bases sitting between them. The length of the CDR3 is 14 residues. Germline V gene data show CDR1 as MNHNS and CDR2 as SASEGT. The CDR3 is CASSEDVQDYGYTF. CDR3 bases read: TGTGCCAGCAGTGAAGATGTACAAGACTATGGC.

Of note for this clone: The CDR3 end lies 3 residues beyond the end of the read and is filled in from the germline J gene. The chain links TRBV19 to TRBJ2-7, with D perhaps TRBD1 (6 bases). V gave up 4 bases and J gave up 0 bases, with 22 bases separating them. The V gene's germline CDR1 is LNHDA and CDR2 SQIVND (reference sequence). This CDR3 has 18 residues. This CDR3 is CASSTMVQDRRISYEQYF. The sequenced part of the CDR3 DNA is TGTGCCAGTAGTACTATGGTCCAGGACAGACGAATCTCCTACGAG.

Regarding this clone: Read sequence stops 3 residues before the CDR3 end, and the germline J gene provides the missing end. The rearrangement uses TRBV19 and TRBJ2-2; 10 bases align to TRBD1. The CDR3 sequence is 15 residues long. Germline V gene data show CDR1 as LNHDA and CDR2 as SQIVND (reference sequence). The DNA read from the CDR3 is TGTGCCAGTAGTATACCGGGACAGGGGTTTGAAAAG. This translates into CASSIPGQGFEK. The full CDR3 protein is CASSIPGQGFEKLFF.

On this clone: The sequenced fragment ends 3 residues before the CDR3 boundary, so the rest is inferred from the germline J gene. V is TRBV7-8 and J is TRBJ1-3; D is undetermined. This CDR3 spans 15 amino acids. Germline CDR1 SGHVS, CDR2 FQNEAQ. V lost 0 bases and J 5 bases, leaving 11 bases between the germline ends. This CDR3 reads CASSLARNSRNTIYF. The sequenced CDR3 bases are TGTGCCAGCAGCTTAGCGAGGAATAGCCGAAACACC.

CDR3 sequence: CASSLAGANEKLFF. The part of the CDR3 DNA that was read is TGTGCCAGCAGCTTGGCAGGGGCTAATGAAAAA. The chain uses TRBV7-9 and TRBJ1-4; D may be TRBD1 (6 bases). The read is 3 residues too short to cover the CDR3 end, so that end is filled in from the germline J gene. The CDR3 contains 14 residues. The ends were cut back, 3 bases at V and 3 bases at J, with 8 bases in the middle. Germline V gene lookup returns CDR1 SEHNR and CDR2 FQNEAQ (reference sequence).

Note on this clone: Coverage ceases 3 residues before the CDR3 finishes, and the germline J gene fills in the end. The rearrangement uses TRBV7-2 and TRBJ1-2; D call uncertain. The CDR3 loop spans 14 amino acids. CDR1 and CDR2 from the germline V gene are SGHTA and FQGNSA. The covered CDR3 bases are TGTGCCAGCAGCTTAGCGCCCAGGCTCTACGAC. It yields the protein CASSLAPRLYD. Given in full, the CDR3 is CASSLAPRLYDYTF.

Concerning this clone itself: Read coverage stops 3 residues before the CDR3 terminus; the germline J gene supplies the remainder. Other DNA sequences in the sample encode the same CDR3. V usage is TRBV6-2 or TRBV6-3 and J usage is TRBJ1-6; D call uncertain. CDR1 is MNHEY, CDR2 SVGEGT, per germline. The CDR3 has 17 amino acids. The ends were cut back, 2 bases at V and 0 bases at J, with 11 bases in the middle. Partial CDR3 DNA: TGTGCCAGCAGTTACGATGCGGTCAGCTCCTATAATTCACCC. This sequence encodes CASSYDAVSSYNSP. The CDR3 in full is CASSYDAVSSYNSPLHF.

CDR3 DNA, as far as it was read: TGTGCCAGCAGTGAAGCGCTTGTCGGTCAGCCC. Protein sequence: CASSEALVGQP. The entire CDR3 protein is CASSEALVGQPQHF. This chain joins TRBV2 and TRBJ1-5; the D is unclear. Read sequence stops 3 residues before the CDR3 end, and the germline J gene provides the missing end. Looked up from germline, CDR1 is SNHLY and CDR2 is FYNNEI. V was clipped by 0 bases and J by 6 bases, with 9 bases between them. CDR3 length equals 14 residues.

As for this clone: The observed sequence ends 3 residues before the CDR3 terminus, with the missing tail filled in from the germline J gene. The chain combines TRBV18 with TRBJ2-3, with 7 bases matching TRBD1. Germline values: CDR1 KGHSH, CDR2 LQKENI. The CDR3 is 16 residues long. The trim removed 6 bases at V and 5 bases at J, leaving 14 bases unmatched. CDR3 loop: CASSRRTGPSGDTQYF. Incomplete CDR3 DNA: TGTGCCAGCTCGCGCCGGACAGGTCCTTCGGGAGATACG.

With regard to this clone: The CDR3 goes on 3 residues after the read ends, and that part is filled in from the germline J gene. J is TRBJ1-1 and V is TRBV5-1; TRBD1 might be the D (6 bases). V was pared by 4 bases and J by 7 bases, with 20 bases between. CDR3 size: 15 residues. Per the germline V gene, CDR1 is SGHRS and CDR2 is YFSETQ. The CDR3 region is CASSEREGGTYEAFF. CDR3 bases read: TGCGCCAGCAGCGAACGGGAGGGGGGGACCTATGAA.

Worth noting for this clone: Read sequence stops 3 residues before the CDR3 end, and the germline J gene provides the missing end. The chain carries TRBV7-6 and TRBJ1-2; 10 bases are a match to TRBD1. The CDR3 has 16 residues. CDR1 is SGHVS and CDR2 is FNYEAQ in the germline V gene. The CDR3 sequence is CASSSRQGASTDTYTF. CDR3 DNA, as far as it was read: TGTGCCAGCAGCTCCCGACAGGGGGCTAGCACAGATACC.